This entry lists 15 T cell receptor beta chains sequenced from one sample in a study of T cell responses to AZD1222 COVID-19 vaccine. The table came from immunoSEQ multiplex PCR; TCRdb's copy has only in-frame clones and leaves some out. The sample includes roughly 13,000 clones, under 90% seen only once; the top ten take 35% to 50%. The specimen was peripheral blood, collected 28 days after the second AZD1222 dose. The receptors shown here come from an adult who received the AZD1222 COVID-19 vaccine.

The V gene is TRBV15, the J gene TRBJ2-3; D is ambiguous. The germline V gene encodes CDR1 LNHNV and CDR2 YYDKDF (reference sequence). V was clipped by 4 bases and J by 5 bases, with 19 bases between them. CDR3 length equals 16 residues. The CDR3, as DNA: TGTGCCACCAGCAAGAGCATAGACCCACCCGGAGATACGCAGTATTTT. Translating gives CATSKSIDPPGDTQYF.

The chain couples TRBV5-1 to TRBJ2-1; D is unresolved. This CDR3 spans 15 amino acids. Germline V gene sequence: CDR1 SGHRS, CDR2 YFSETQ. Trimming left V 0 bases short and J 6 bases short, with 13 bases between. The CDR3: CASSLAGGRPNEQFF. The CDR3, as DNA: TGCGCCAGCAGCTTGGCCGGTGGGCGCCCCAATGAGCAGTTCTTC.

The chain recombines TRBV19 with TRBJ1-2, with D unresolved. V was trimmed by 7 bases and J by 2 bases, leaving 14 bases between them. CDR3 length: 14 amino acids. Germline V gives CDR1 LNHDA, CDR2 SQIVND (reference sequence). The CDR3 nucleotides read TGTGCCAGTACCCCCGGTCTGTCCAACTATGGCTACACCTTC. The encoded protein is CASTPGLSNYGYTF.

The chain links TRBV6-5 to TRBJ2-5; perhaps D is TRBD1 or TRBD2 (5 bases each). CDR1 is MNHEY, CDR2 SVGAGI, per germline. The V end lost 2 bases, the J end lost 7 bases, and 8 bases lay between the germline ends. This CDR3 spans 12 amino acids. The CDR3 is CASSYVGATQYF. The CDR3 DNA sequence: TGTGCCAGCAGTTACGTCGGGGCGACCCAGTACTTC.

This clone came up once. As DNA, the CDR3 is TGTGCCAGTAGTTGGGGGGCCGGATATAACACCGGGGAGCTGTTTTTT. Protein: CASSWGAGYNTGELFF. The chain has TRBV19 and TRBJ2-2; D may be TRBD1 or TRBD2 (6 bases each). The CDR3 extends over 16 amino acids. V was clipped by 5 bases and J by 2 bases, with 15 bases between them. Germline CDR1 reads LNHDA; CDR2 reads SQIVND (reference sequence).

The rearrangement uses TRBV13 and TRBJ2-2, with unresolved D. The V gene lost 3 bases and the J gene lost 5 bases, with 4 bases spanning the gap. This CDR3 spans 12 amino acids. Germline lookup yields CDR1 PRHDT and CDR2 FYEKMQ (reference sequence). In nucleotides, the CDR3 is TGTGCCAGCAGCTTGGGGACCGGGGAGCTGTTTTTT. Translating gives CASSLGTGELFF.

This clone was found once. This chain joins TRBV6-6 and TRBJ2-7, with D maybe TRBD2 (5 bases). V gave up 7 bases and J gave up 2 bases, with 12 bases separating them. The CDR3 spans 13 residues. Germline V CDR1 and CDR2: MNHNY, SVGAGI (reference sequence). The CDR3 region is CASNDRGAYEQYF. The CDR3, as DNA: TGTGCCAGCAACGACCGGGGAGCCTACGAGCAGTACTTC.

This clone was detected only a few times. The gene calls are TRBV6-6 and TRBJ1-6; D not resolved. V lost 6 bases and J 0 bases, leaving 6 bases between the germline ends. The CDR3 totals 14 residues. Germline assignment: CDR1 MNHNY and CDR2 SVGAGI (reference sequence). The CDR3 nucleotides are TGTGCCAGCAGCTTGCCCTCCTATAATTCACCCCTCCACTTT. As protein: CASSLPSYNSPLHF.

The DNA for the CDR3 is TGTGCCAGCAGCCAAGGGACAGGGCAGACTGAAGCTTTCTTT. It yields the protein CASSQGTGQTEAFF. J is TRBJ1-1 and V is TRBV5-6; TRBD1 agrees at 9 bases. CDR1 is SGHDT and CDR2 is YYEEEE in the germline V gene. This CDR3 spans 14 amino acids. Trimming took 4 bases from V and 5 from J; bases not matched to a gene: 6.

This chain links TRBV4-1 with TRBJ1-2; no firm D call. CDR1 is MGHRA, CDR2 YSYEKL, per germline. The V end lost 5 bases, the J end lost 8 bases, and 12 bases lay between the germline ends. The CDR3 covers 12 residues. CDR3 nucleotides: TGCGCCAGCAGCTTTGACCGGCGCGGCTACACCTTC. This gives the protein CASSFDRRGYTF.

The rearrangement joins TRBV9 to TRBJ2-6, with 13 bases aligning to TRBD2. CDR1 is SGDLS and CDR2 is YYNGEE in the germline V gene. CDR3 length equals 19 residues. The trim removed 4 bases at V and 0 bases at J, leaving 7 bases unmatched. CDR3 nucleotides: TGTGCCAGCAGCCCCCGGACTAGCGGGGGCCTCTCTGGGGCCAACGTCCTGACTTTC. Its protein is CASSPRTSGGLSGANVLTF.

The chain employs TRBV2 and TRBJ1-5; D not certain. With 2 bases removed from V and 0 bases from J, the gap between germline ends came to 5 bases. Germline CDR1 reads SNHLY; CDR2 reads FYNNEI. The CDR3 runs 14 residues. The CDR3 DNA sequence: TGTGCCAGCAGTGAAATGGGTAGCAATCAGCCCCAGCATTTT. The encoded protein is CASSEMGSNQPQHF.

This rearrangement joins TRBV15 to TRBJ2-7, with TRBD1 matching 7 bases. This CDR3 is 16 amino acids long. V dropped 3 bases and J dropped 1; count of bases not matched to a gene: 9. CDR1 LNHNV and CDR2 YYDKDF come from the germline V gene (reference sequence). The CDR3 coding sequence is TGTGCCACCAGCAGTCGACCCGGGACAGAATCCTACGAGCAGTACTTC. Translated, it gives CATSSRPGTESYEQYF.

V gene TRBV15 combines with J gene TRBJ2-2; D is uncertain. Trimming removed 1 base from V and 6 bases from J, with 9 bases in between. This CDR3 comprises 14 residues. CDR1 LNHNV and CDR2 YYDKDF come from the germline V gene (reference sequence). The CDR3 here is CATSRGSESGELFF. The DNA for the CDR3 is TGTGCCACCAGCAGAGGATCGGAATCCGGGGAGCTGTTTTTT. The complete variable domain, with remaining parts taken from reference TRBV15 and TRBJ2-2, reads DAMVIQNPRYQVTQFGKPVTLSCSQTLNHNVMYWYQQKSSQAPKLLFHYYDKDFNNEADTPDNFQSRRPNTSFCFLDIRSPGLGDTAMYLCATSRGSESGELFFGEGSRLTVL.

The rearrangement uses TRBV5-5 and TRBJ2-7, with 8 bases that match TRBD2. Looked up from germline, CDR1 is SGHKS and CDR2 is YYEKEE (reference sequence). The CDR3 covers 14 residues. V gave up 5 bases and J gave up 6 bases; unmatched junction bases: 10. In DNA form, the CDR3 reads TGTGCCAGCAGGCTAGCGGGCTCTATCTCCGAGCAGTACTTC. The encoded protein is CASRLAGSISEQYF.